The clone carrying this T cell receptor beta chain was found once. What it binds is unknown. This sample is drawn from a study of cytomegalovirus exposure and HLA in healthy donors. For the study at large: Across almost 400 genotyped donors, about 80% landed in the Caucasian-associated ancestry cluster.

General study findings and limits: It was confirmed in vitro that a few of the CMV-associated chains were specific for CMV antigens. Prediction of most subjects' HLA-A and HLA-B alleles by TCR beta sequences was reportedly accurate.

V lost 3 bases to trimming and J lost 8 bases, with 13 bases between them. This CDR3 spans 13 amino acids. The germline gives CDR1 MGHDK, CDR2 SYGVNS. Donors were ostensibly healthy at sampling, although undocumented immune exposures were probable. The PCR was carried out with 60 Vbeta primers and 13 Jbeta primers. Sequenced by immunoSEQ multiplex PCR; TCRdb stores in-frame clones only, minus some. The sample lists fewer than 200,000 clones, about 65% occurring once. This receptor was obtained from a girl aged 5 to 17 in good health and CMV-seronegative. The rearrangement links TRBV25-1 to TRBJ1-2; D possibly corresponds to TRBD1 (6 bases). The source material was PBMCs. The CDR3: CASSDQFRGGYTF. The CDR3 nucleotides read TGTGCCAGCAGTGACCAATTCAGGGGAGGCTACACCTTC.